A selection of T cell receptor beta chains follows, all from one sample in a study of cytomegalovirus exposure and HLA in healthy donors. Generated by immunoSEQ multiplex PCR, the TCRdb table keeps only in-frame clones and is missing some. The table lists some 150,000 clones, roughly 80% of them singletons. The source material was PBMCs. The receptors were sampled from a woman in her 30s in good health and CMV-seropositive. Each CDR3 is given with its conserved first and last residue. Fields, in order: J gene, V gene, clone size, CDR3 protein. For some rows the clone size is stated as once, few or many, or as a class when expanded; others skip it.

J: TRBJ2-5; V: TRBV7-8; size: NA; CDR3: CASSLEYSGGGRETQYF
J: TRBJ1-2; V: TRBV4-1; size: NA; CDR3: CASRQGVTHGYTF
J: TRBJ2-7; V: TRBV28; size: NA; CDR3: CASSLQGASPYYEQYF
J: TRBJ1-2; V: TRBV7-9; size: NA; CDR3: CASSLRGNYGYTF
J: TRBJ2-2; V: TRBV4-1; size: NA; CDR3: CASSQKKEGDIGELFF
J: TRBJ1-4; V: TRBV6-1; size: NA; CDR3: CASSRGKDEKLFF
J: TRBJ1-1; V: TRBV6-5; size: NA; CDR3: CASIRDTWNTEAFF
J: TRBJ2-5; V: TRBV5-1; size: NA; CDR3: CASSLGSTIQETQYF
J: TRBJ2-7; V: TRBV6-6; size: NA; CDR3: CASRWGTGAYEQYF
J: TRBJ1-2; V: TRBV7-2; size: NA; CDR3: CASSRDRRSGYTF
J: TRBJ1-6; V: TRBV6-1; size: few; CDR3: CASSRDRGISPLHF
J: TRBJ2-7; V: TRBV30; size: NA; CDR3: CAWSRQPAGEQYF
J: TRBJ1-6; V: TRBV2; size: NA; CDR3: CASNKERGSPLHF
J: TRBJ1-5; V: TRBV5-8; size: few; CDR3: CASSPGQGASYSNQPQHF
J: TRBJ1-1; V: TRBV7-9; size: NA; CDR3: CASSFAGMNTEAFF
J: TRBJ2-7; V: TRBV2; size: once; CDR3: CASTYRTGPYEQYF
J: TRBJ1-3; V: TRBV28; size: NA; CDR3: CASSSPGAGNTIYF
J: TRBJ1-1; V: TRBV29-1; size: NA; CDR3: CSVSRSSLEATEAFF
J: TRBJ1-6; V: TRBV7-9; size: once; CDR3: CASRVWTGTGGVSPLHF
J: TRBJ2-5; V: TRBV7-9; size: NA; CDR3: CASSLRSAGAQETQYF
J: TRBJ1-4; V: TRBV20-1; size: NA; CDR3: CSASTAGKLFF
J: TRBJ2-1; V: TRBV9; size: NA; CDR3: CASSVATGVSGRGEQFF
J: TRBJ1-6; V: TRBV7-2; size: NA; CDR3: CASSLRMRSPLHF
J: TRBJ1-2; V: TRBV15; size: NA; CDR3: CATSRDLRGTDNYGYTF
J: TRBJ2-7; V: TRBV5-4; size: NA; CDR3: CASSDKRGTNYEQYF
J: TRBJ1-3; V: TRBV19; size: NA; CDR3: CASSITGTGNGNTIYF
J: TRBJ1-1; V: TRBV7-9; size: few; CDR3: CASSLIGGFTEAFF
J: TRBJ1-1; V: TRBV27; size: NA; CDR3: CASSLARGATEAFF
J: TRBJ2-7; V: TRBV6-5; size: NA; CDR3: CASHSGGPTYEQYF
J: TRBJ1-3; V: TRBV4-1; size: NA; CDR3: CASSRTQGIGNTIYF
J: TRBJ2-7; V: TRBV18; size: few; CDR3: CASSPDQAGVGPYEQYF
J: TRBJ2-3; V: TRBV7-2; size: few; CDR3: CASSWRAGVSTDTQYF
J: TRBJ1-5; V: TRBV6-5; size: NA; CDR3: CASSFSGFNQPQHF
J: TRBJ2-3; V: TRBV10-3; size: NA; CDR3: CAISGGRGITDTQYF
J: TRBJ1-1; V: TRBV5-1; size: NA; CDR3: CASSAGSSGTEAFF
J: TRBJ1-3; V: TRBV4-1; size: few; CDR3: CASSPRTGTTGNTIYF
J: TRBJ2-7; V: TRBV11-2; size: NA; CDR3: CASSPTLSGEQYF
J: TRBJ2-3; V: TRBV2; size: NA; CDR3: CASSRPWEDTDTQYF
J: TRBJ2-7; V: TRBV25-1; size: NA; CDR3: CASSEGTFHYEQYF
J: TRBJ1-3; V: TRBV5-1; size: NA; CDR3: CASSLYGGNTIYF